A selection of T cell receptor beta chains follows, all from one sample in a study of shared clonotypes between healthy human individuals. Method: immunoSEQ multiplex PCR; TCRdb's copy keeps in-frame clones and lacks some. The repertoire holds under 1,900,000 clones, with about 98.5% as singletons. What was sequenced was naive CD4+ T cells sorted from blood. Source of these receptors: a man aged 25-40 years in good health. The CDR3 runs from the conserved cysteine through the conserved F or W. The order of the fields is V gene, CDR3 protein.

>TRBV5-1
CASSLIAPYEQYF
>TRBV5-6
CASSLGGGWIGNQPQHF
>TRBV9
CASSPGTGAPETQYF
>TRBV6-1
CASTVTGAPYEQYF
>TRBV30
CAWRALAGELFF
>TRBV9
CASSVEPNYEQYF
>TRBV4-3
CASSRRDLSRSGANVLTF
>TRBV28
CASSSPGGNTEAFF
>TRBV4-3
CASTRDRSSNQPQHF
>TRBV28
CASSLWTSGSGDTQYF
>TRBV2
CASMNEVNTEAFF
>TRBV7-2
CASSLGLVFNNEQFF
>TRBV6-4
CASTELVSQYF
>TRBV27
CASSLSSGRGEQYF
>TRBV9
CASSVTSGRISYNEQFF
>TRBV28
CASSDRQGAEAFF
>TRBV28
CASSSPGVGGYEQYF